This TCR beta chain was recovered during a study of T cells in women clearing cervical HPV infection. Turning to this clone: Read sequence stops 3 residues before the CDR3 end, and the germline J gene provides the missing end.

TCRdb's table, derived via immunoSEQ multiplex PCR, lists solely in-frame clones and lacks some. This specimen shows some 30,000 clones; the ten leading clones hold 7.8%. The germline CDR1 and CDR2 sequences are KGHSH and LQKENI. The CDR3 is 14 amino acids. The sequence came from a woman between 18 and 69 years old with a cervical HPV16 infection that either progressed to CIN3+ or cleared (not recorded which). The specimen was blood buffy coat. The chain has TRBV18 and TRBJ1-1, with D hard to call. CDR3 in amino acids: CASSPSGSKDEAFF. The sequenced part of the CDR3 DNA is TGTGCCAGCTCACCTAGCGGGAGTAAGGATGAG.